The clone carrying this T cell receptor (beta chain) appeared once. Its specificity is unknown. The CDR3 length is 16 residues. V shed 1 base, J shed 4 bases, and the junction held 4 bases outside the gene matches. CDR1 and CDR2 (germline): SGHTA, FQGTGA. This sample stems from a study of cytomegalovirus exposure and HLA in healthy donors. Broader study findings: The study carried out a later analysis of TCR beta sequences. It associated under 20,000 of them with specific HLA alleles at a false discovery rate of 0.05. Common viral pathogens seemed, in a later analysis, to connect with several of the most significant clusters.

The PCR used 60 Vbeta and 13 Jbeta primers. In the original workflow: Later, an analysis found roughly 80 million unique TCR beta chains, and approximately 10 million of these were shared. TCRdb keeps only in-frame clones here, not all; method: immunoSEQ multiplex PCR. V and J calls and clone size are copied from that table; D and trimming were computed from the DNA. This table has roughly 98,000 clones, approximately 56% appearing once. The sample comprised PBMCs. This receptor was identified in a woman between 25 and 40 years old in good health and CMV-seropositive. The V and J genes are TRBV7-3 and TRBJ2-3; 11 nucleotides match TRBD2. For the CDR3, the DNA is TGTGCCAGCAGCTTAAATCCTAGCGGGGGGTCAGATACGCAGTATTTT. It encodes CASSLNPSGGSDTQYF.